This entry features one T cell receptor (beta chain) sequence. The antigen remains undetermined. Regarding treatment: 19 received Ad26.COV2.S at low or high dose, single or two shots; about 5 received placebo; per-sample allocation not given. Day 63 after the first vaccine or placebo injection was the time point for sampling. Repertoires were generated with immunoSEQ multiplex PCR, while TCRdb's copy carries only in-frame clones and drops some. The data contain around 300,000 clones, 85% to 90% of them seen just once; the ten biggest clones take up approximately 4.5%. The sample belongs to a study of Ad26.COV2.S vaccination and SARS-CoV-2 variants. Study in general: Among those in the COV1001 Ad26.COV2.S trial arm was the donor.

Study-wide results and caveats: Whether participants received vaccine or placebo, their non-spike TCR breadth was similar. Total T cell responses may have been underestimated by the TCR breadth and depth analyses.

Per the germline V gene, CDR1 is KGHDR and CDR2 is SFDVKD. V gave up 3 bases and J gave up 0 bases; unmatched junction bases: 8. The CDR3 extends over 17 amino acids. The chain uses TRBV24-1 and TRBJ2-3; 7 bases fit TRBD1. The sample in question was peripheral blood, obtained in a trial of Ad26.COV2.S vaccine versus placebo. This sequence was found in a person between 18 and 65 years old who received the Ad26.COV2.S COVID-19 vaccine or a placebo. The DNA of the CDR3 is TGTGCCACCAGTGATAGAGCAGACAGGGCTAGCACAGATACGCAGTATTTT. It encodes CATSDRADRASTDTQYF.